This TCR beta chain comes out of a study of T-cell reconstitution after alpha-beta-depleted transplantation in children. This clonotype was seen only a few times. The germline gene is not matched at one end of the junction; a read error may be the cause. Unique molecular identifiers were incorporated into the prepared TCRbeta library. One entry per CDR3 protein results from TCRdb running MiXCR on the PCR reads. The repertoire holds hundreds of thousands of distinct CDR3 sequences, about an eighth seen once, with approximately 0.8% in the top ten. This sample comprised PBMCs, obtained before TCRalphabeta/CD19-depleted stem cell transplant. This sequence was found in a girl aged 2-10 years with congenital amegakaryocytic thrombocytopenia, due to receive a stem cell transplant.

CDR3 sequence reads: CSATGTSPQRTF. The CDR3, as DNA: TGCAGTGCTACCGGGACTAGCCCTCAACGTACGTTC. The V call is TRBV20-1, the J call TRBJ2-1; TRBD2 matches at 9 bases. The CDR3 is 12 amino acids. Germline CDR1 DFQATT, CDR2 SNEGSKA (reference sequence).